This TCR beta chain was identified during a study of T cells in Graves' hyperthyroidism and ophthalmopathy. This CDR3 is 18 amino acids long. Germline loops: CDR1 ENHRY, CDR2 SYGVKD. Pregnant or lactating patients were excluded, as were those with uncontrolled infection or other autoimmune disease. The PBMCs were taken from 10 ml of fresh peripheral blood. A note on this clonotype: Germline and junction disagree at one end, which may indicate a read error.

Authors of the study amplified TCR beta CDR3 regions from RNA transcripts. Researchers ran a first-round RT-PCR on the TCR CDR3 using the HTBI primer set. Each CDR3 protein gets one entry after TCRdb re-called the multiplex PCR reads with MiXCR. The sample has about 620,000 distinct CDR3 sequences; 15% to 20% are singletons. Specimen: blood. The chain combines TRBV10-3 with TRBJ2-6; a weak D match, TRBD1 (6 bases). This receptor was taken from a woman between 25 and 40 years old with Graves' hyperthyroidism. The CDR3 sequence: CASSEARQEYSGANALTF. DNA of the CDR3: TGTGCCAGCAGTGAAGCTAGACAGGAATACTCTGGGGCCAACGCCCTGACTTTC.